A single sample gave rise to the 20 T cell receptor beta chains below, sequenced in a study of blood T cell repertoires in COVID-19. Method: immunoSEQ multiplex PCR; TCRdb's copy keeps in-frame clones and lacks some. The sample includes more than 300,000 clones, about 90% of them seen just once. Sample: PBMCs or T cells enriched from blood (not recorded which). These receptors were taken from a man in his forties or fifties in a cohort exposed to, infected with or recovered from COVID-19 (not recorded which).

This chain uses TRBV5-1 with TRBJ2-2; 10 bases match TRBD1. The junction had 6 bases not matched to a gene; V was cut back by 9 bases and J by 1 base. CDR3 size: 15 residues. CDR1 and CDR2 (germline): SGHRS, YFSETQ. The CDR3: CATKTGGRNTGELFF. As DNA, the CDR3 is TGCGCCACCAAGACAGGGGGCCGGAACACCGGGGAGCTGTTTTTT.

This sequence joins TRBV5-1 and TRBJ1-1, with TRBD1 matching 7 bases. V gave up 0 bases and J gave up 5 bases; unmatched junction bases: 4. The CDR3 runs 14 residues. CDR1 and CDR2 (germline): SGHRS, YFSETQ. The CDR3 DNA follows: TGCGCCAGCAGCTTGGAAGGGGGCAAGACTGAAGCTTTCTTT. Translated, it gives CASSLEGGKTEAFF.

The table lists this clone with many counts. The CDR3 DNA reads TGTGCCAGCAGCTTAGAGACTAGCGGTACCACAGATACGCAGTATTTT. As protein: CASSLETSGTTDTQYF. This chain uses TRBV7-8 with TRBJ2-3, with 9 bases lining up with TRBD2. The CDR3 is 16 residues long. Germline V gene sequence: CDR1 SGHVS, CDR2 FQNEAQ. V lost 1 base and J lost 2; bases outside the gene matches: 4.

The rearrangement links TRBV5-4 to TRBJ1-6, with D perhaps TRBD1 (5 bases). From germline, CDR1 is SGHNT and CDR2 YYREEE (reference sequence). CDR3 length: 14 residues. V lost 4 bases to trimming and J lost 14 bases, with 19 bases between them. For the CDR3, the DNA is TGTGCCAGCAGCAACCGGGCCCAGGGACTAGCCCTCCACTTT. This translates into CASSNRAQGLALHF.

The CDR3 DNA follows: TGTGCCACCAGCAGAGATAAGTCTAGCGGGGGCACAGATACGCAGTATTTT. This gives the protein CATSRDKSSGGTDTQYF. The rearrangement uses TRBV15 and TRBJ2-3; TRBD2 matches 9 bases. The J segment lost 1 base and the V segment lost 0 bases, leaving 5 bases of the junction unmatched. This CDR3 has 17 amino acids. Germline CDR1 LNHNV, CDR2 YYDKDF (reference sequence).

The chain recombines TRBV30 with TRBJ1-5; D may be TRBD1 (5 bases). V lost 5 bases, J lost 2 bases, and 16 bases lay in between. CDR1 and CDR2 (germline): GTSNPN, SVGIG (reference sequence). This CDR3 comprises 15 residues. The CDR3 bases are TGTGCCTGGGGGACCCTGACAAACGGCAATCAGCCCCAGCATTTT. Amino acids: CAWGTLTNGNQPQHF.

This clone has a single count. The chain joins TRBV5-1 to TRBJ2-5; D might be TRBD1 (5 bases). Per the germline V gene, CDR1 is SGHRS and CDR2 is YFSETQ. Deletions cut 4 bases from V and 4 bases from J, with 11 bases between. The CDR3 consists of 13 residues. The CDR3 DNA follows: TGCGCCAGCAGCGCAACAGGAGTAGAGACCCAGTACTTC. This sequence encodes CASSATGVETQYF.

This chain joins TRBV11-3 and TRBJ2-3, with D perhaps TRBD2 (5 bases). V shed 1 base and J shed 2 bases, with 10 bases lying between them. CDR1 is SGHNT and CDR2 is YENEEA in the germline V gene. The CDR3 has 15 residues. The CDR3 region is CASSLGRAFTDTQYF. CDR3 coding DNA: TGTGCCAGCAGCTTAGGGCGGGCTTTCACAGATACGCAGTATTTT.

V is TRBV5-6 and J is TRBJ1-1; TRBD1 aligns across 7 bases. This CDR3 has 15 amino acids. The germline V gene has CDR1 SGHDT and CDR2 YYEEEE. Losses at the gene ends were 4 bases for V and 4 bases for J; bases not matched to a gene: 10. In DNA, the CDR3 is TGTGCCAGCAGCCTTTTACTAAACAGGGGCACTGAAGCTTTCTTT. It specifies CASSLLLNRGTEAFF. The full variable domain, its missing parts supplied by reference TRBV5-6 and TRBJ1-1, is DAGVTQSPTHLIKTRGQQVTLRCSPKSGHDTVSWYQQALGQGPQFIFQYYEEEERQRGNFPDRFSGHQFPNYSSELNVNALLLGDSALYLCASSLLLNRGTEAFFGQGTRLTVV.

This chain uses TRBV7-9 with TRBJ2-3, with 11 bases that match TRBD2. Per germline, CDR1 SEHNR and CDR2 FQNEAQ (reference sequence). This CDR3 is built from 16 residues. Germline trimming cut 4 bases from V and 0 bases from J; bases unmatched to any gene: 3. CDR3 protein: CASSSGLAASTDTQYF. CDR3 sequence (DNA): TGTGCCAGCAGCTCGGGACTAGCGGCTAGCACAGATACGCAGTATTTT.

The J gene is TRBJ2-2, the V gene TRBV5-1; D uncertain. The CDR3 covers 12 residues. The germline V gene has CDR1 SGHRS and CDR2 YFSETQ. Trimming removed 4 bases at V and 1 base at J, with 2 bases between. DNA for the CDR3: TGCGCCAGCAGCCGGAACACCGGGGAGCTGTTTTTT. Encoded protein: CASSRNTGELFF.

The chain employs TRBV11-2 and TRBJ2-2; 10 bases agree with TRBD1. J was trimmed by 6 bases and V by 1 base; bases with no gene match: 5. The germline CDR1 and CDR2 sequences are SGHAT and FQNNGV. The CDR3 loop spans 16 amino acids. DNA of the CDR3: TGTGCCAGCAGCTTAGGACAGGGGGCGAAGGCCGGGGAGCTGTTTTTT. It specifies CASSLGQGAKAGELFF.

The genes are TRBV30 and TRBJ2-7, with D possibly matching TRBD1 (6 bases). Germline CDR1 GTSNPN, CDR2 SVGIG (reference sequence). The CDR3 is 15 residues long. V lost 0 bases, J lost 2 bases, and 14 bases lay in between. Here the CDR3 reads CAWSVLSGVAYEQYF. The CDR3 DNA reads as TGTGCCTGGAGTGTATTATCAGGGGTGGCCTACGAGCAGTACTTC.

The sample holds one count of this clone. This chain connects TRBV7-2 to TRBJ2-3; TRBD2 matches 9 bases. This CDR3 region has 16 residues. V shed 5 bases and J 4 bases; nucleotides not matched to a gene: 10. Germline values: CDR1 SGHTA, CDR2 FQGNSA. The CDR3 sequence: CASSPGAGGPADTQYF. Here the CDR3 DNA reads TGTGCCAGCAGCCCGGGGGCGGGAGGGCCGGCAGATACGCAGTATTTT.

Written as DNA, the CDR3 is TGTGCCAGCAGCCCGGGACAGGGGAGCTACAATGAGCAGTTCTTC. Translation: CASSPGQGSYNEQFF. The chain couples TRBV4-2 to TRBJ2-1; TRBD1 matches 10 bases. The CDR3 spans 15 residues. V dropped 4 bases and J dropped 3; count of bases not matched to a gene: 3. From germline, CDR1 is LGHNA and CDR2 YNFKEQ.

This clone showed up just a few times. This sequence joins TRBV7-2 and TRBJ2-7; 7 positions agree with TRBD1. Germline V gene sequence: CDR1 SGHTA, CDR2 FQGNSA. The length of the CDR3 is 13 residues. After removal of 2 bases from V and 7 bases from J, the junction contained 5 bases not matched to a gene. The chain's CDR3 is CASSLYRGQEQYF. The CDR3, as DNA: TGTGCCAGCAGCTTATACAGGGGACAGGAGCAGTACTTC.

The V call is TRBV11-1, the J call TRBJ1-1; no clear D. V lost 1 base, J lost 1 base, and 7 bases lay in between. The CDR3 covers 14 residues. CDR1 is SGHAT, CDR2 FQDESV, per germline (reference sequence). DNA of the CDR3: TGTGCCAGCAGCTTAGTCCGGGGGAACACTGAAGCTTTCTTT. Translating gives CASSLVRGNTEAFF.

The chain uses TRBV11-3 and TRBJ2-1, with D possibly matching TRBD2 (6 bases). The germline V gene encodes CDR1 SGHNT and CDR2 YENEEA. The germline V and J ends were trimmed by 1 base and 0 bases, with 10 bases remaining between them. The CDR3 consists of 16 residues. CDR3 region: CASSLAGARSYNEQFF. Here the CDR3 DNA reads TGTGCCAGCAGCTTAGCGGGAGCCCGCTCCTACAATGAGCAGTTCTTC.

The genes are TRBV10-3 and TRBJ1-5, with D perhaps TRBD1 (6 bases). The CDR3 spans 13 residues. V was cut by 6 bases and J by 6 bases, with 12 bases left in between. Germline V gene lookup returns CDR1 ENHRY and CDR2 SYGVKD. CDR3 sequence (DNA): TGTGCCATCAGACAGGGTACCGGTCAGCCCCAGCATTTT. This codes for CAIRQGTGQPQHF.

The genes are TRBV7-8 and TRBJ1-3, with D possibly TRBD1 on 6 matching bases. This CDR3 is 14 amino acids long. Germline V gene sequence: CDR1 SGHVS, CDR2 FQNEAQ. Deletions cut 8 bases from V and 12 bases from J, with 23 bases between. In DNA form, the CDR3 reads TGTGCCAGCGGCCAGGGGACTGCCAGTCTGGACATATATTTT. Translating gives CASGQGTASLDIYF. Complete variable domain (other parts from reference TRBV7-8 and TRBJ1-3): GAGVSQSPRYKVAKRGQDVALRCDPISGHVSLFWYQQALGQGPEFLTYFQNEAQLDKSGLPSDRFFAERPEGSVSTLKIQRTQQEDSAVYLCASGQGTASLDIYFGEGSWLTVV.